The 10 T cell receptor beta chains listed next were all sequenced from one sample in a study of blood T cell repertoires in COVID-19. Clones were read by immunoSEQ multiplex PCR, and TCRdb kept only the in-frame ones, dropping some. Of 200,000 to 250,000 clones listed, approximately 86% were seen once; the top ten hold 3% to 4%. Sequencing used peripheral blood. All receptors derive from a woman aged 80 or over with acute or convalescent COVID-19.

This rearrangement joins TRBV4-1 to TRBJ2-3, with a tentative D call TRBD1 (5 bases). Germline V CDR1 and CDR2: MGHRA, YSYEKL. The CDR3 has 15 amino acids. With 2 bases removed from V and 0 bases from J, the gap between germline ends came to 9 bases. The CDR3 DNA reads as TGCGCCAGCAGCCAACACAGGCTTAGCACAGATACGCAGTATTTT. It codes for CASSQHRLSTDTQYF.

This clone was seen a handful of times. The V gene is TRBV5-1, the J gene TRBJ1-3; D may be TRBD1 (6 bases). V lost 3 bases to trimming and J lost 4 bases, with 14 bases between them. Germline assignment: CDR1 SGHRS and CDR2 YFSETQ. The CDR3 contains 15 residues. The CDR3 bases are TGCGCCAGCAGCTCTCGGGGGGCGCGGGGAAACACCATATATTTT. Translation gives CASSSRGARGNTIYF.

As concerns this clone: At the DNA level, this CDR3 is encoded by other sequences in the same sample as well. V usage is TRBV19 and J usage is TRBJ1-2; D remains ambiguous. In germline, CDR1 is LNHDA, CDR2 SQIVND (reference sequence). The CDR3 is 12 residues long. V lost 2 bases to trimming and J lost 7 bases, with 8 bases between them. The CDR3 coding sequence is TGTGCCAGTAGTATAAGAGGGTCTGGCTACACCTTC. Translated, it gives CASSIRGSGYTF.

The V and J genes are TRBV7-9 and TRBJ1-2; D uncertain. V shed 5 bases and J shed 2 bases, with 15 bases lying between them. The CDR3 consists of 15 residues. Germline CDR1 and CDR2: SEHNR and FQNEAQ (reference sequence). The CDR3 protein is CASSTGRARNYGYTF. For the CDR3, the DNA is TGTGCCAGCAGCACCGGGAGGGCGAGAAACTATGGCTACACCTTC.

V usage is TRBV4-1 and J usage is TRBJ1-1; 7 bases fit TRBD1. Germline lookup yields CDR1 MGHRA and CDR2 YSYEKL. This CDR3 is 16 amino acids long. V shed 0 bases and J 5 bases; nucleotides not matched to a gene: 9. CDR3 sequence: CASSQDFAGGRTEAFF. The CDR3 DNA reads TGCGCCAGCAGCCAAGATTTCGCAGGGGGGAGGACTGAAGCTTTCTTT.

The gene calls are TRBV5-1 and TRBJ2-3; D remains ambiguous. This CDR3 spans 13 amino acids. Germline CDR1 and CDR2: SGHRS and YFSETQ. Trimming removed 7 bases from V and 0 bases from J, with 9 bases in between. The CDR3 DNA reads as TGCGCCAGCGGGCTTCCAAGCACAGATACGCAGTATTTT. It translates to CASGLPSTDTQYF.

The table lists this clone with a few counts. The chain has TRBV7-9 and TRBJ2-3; TRBD2 matches at 9 bases. Trimming cost V 4 bases and J 4 bases; bases outside gene matches: 3. CDR3 size: 14 residues. Germline CDR1 reads SEHNR; CDR2 reads FQNEAQ (reference sequence). In DNA, the CDR3 is TGTGCCAGCAGCTCGGGACTAGCTGCAGATACGCAGTATTTT. Protein sequence: CASSSGLAADTQYF.

This chain connects TRBV18 to TRBJ1-4; no clear D gene. Germline V gene lookup returns CDR1 KGHSH and CDR2 LQKENI. The germline V and J ends were trimmed by 4 bases and 4 bases, with 13 bases remaining between them. This CDR3 comprises 15 residues. The CDR3 loop reads CASSRSYGDNEKLFF. The CDR3 DNA reads TGTGCCAGCTCACGAAGCTACGGGGATAATGAAAAACTGTTTTTT.

This clone was recorded only once. This chain links TRBV24-1 with TRBJ2-5; possibly TRBD1 for D (6 bases). CDR3 size: 12 residues. V lost 5 bases to trimming and J lost 6 bases, with 9 bases between them. Germline lookup yields CDR1 KGHDR and CDR2 SFDVKD. The CDR3 region is CATSAQGKTQYF. CDR3 sequence (DNA): TGTGCCACCAGTGCTCAGGGGAAGACCCAGTACTTC.

The chain links TRBV18 to TRBJ2-3, with TRBD2 identical over 8 bases. The CDR3 is 15 residues long. Unmatched junction bases numbered 4, after V lost 3 bases and J lost 2 bases. Germline CDR1 and CDR2: KGHSH and LQKENI. The DNA of the CDR3 is TGTGCCAGCTCACCGGGGCGGGGGGCCACAGATACGCAGTATTTT. This translates into CASSPGRGATDTQYF.